Below, 24 T cell receptor beta chains from the same sample are listed, as sequenced in a study of identical twins. TCRdb re-called the 5' RACE reads through MiXCR, storing one row per CDR3 protein. The sample holds approximately 1.8 million distinct CDR3 sequences, less than 35% seen once. Sequenced: cord blood. Receptors originate from a newborn girl in good health.

The rearrangement uses TRBV5-1 and TRBJ1-2; D gene uncertain. The CDR3 contains 13 residues. Trimming took off 3 bases at V and 2 bases at J, with 8 bases between the two ends. Germline V lookup: CDR1 SGHRS, CDR2 YFSETQ. The CDR3 bases are TGCGCCAGCAGCTGCGGGGAGAACTATGGCTACACCTTC. Translation gives CASSCGENYGYTF.

The chain recombines TRBV20-1 with TRBJ1-5; D is uncertain. V shed 3 bases and J shed 2 bases, with 11 bases lying between them. The CDR3 spans 14 residues. CDR1 and CDR2 from the germline V gene are DFQATT and SNEGSKA (reference sequence). CDR3 in DNA: TGCAGTGCTAGTAGTAGAAGGGGCAATCAGCCCCAGCATTTT. The encoded protein is CSASSRRGNQPQHF.

The rearrangement links TRBV20-1 to TRBJ2-3; no definite D call. CDR3 length equals 17 residues. In germline, CDR1 is DFQATT, CDR2 SNEGSKA (reference sequence). With 1 base removed from V and 0 bases from J, the gap between germline ends came to 17 bases. CDR3 sequence: CSARAPPPAGSTDTQYF. The CDR3 nucleotides read TGCAGTGCTAGAGCCCCTCCCCCCGCAGGTAGCACAGATACGCAGTATTTT.

This clonotype was found a few times. The chain uses TRBV4-2 and TRBJ2-5; 7 nucleotides agree with TRBD2. This CDR3 is 16 amino acids long. J lost 0 bases, V lost 4 bases, and 8 bases had no gene match. Germline loops: CDR1 LGHNA, CDR2 YNFKEQ. This chain's CDR3 is CASSPNRDYNQETQYF. The CDR3 coding sequence is TGTGCCAGCAGCCCCAACCGGGACTACAACCAAGAGACCCAGTACTTC.

The chain joins TRBV4-2 to TRBJ1-2; weak D call: TRBD1 (5 bases). This CDR3 has 21 residues. CDR1 and CDR2 (germline): LGHNA, YNFKEQ. The germline V and J ends were trimmed by 1 base and 8 bases, with 35 bases remaining between them. CDR3 residues: CASSQGGREKTDENRLRGYTF. In nucleotides, the CDR3 is TGTGCCAGCAGCCAAGGGGGGAGAGAGAAGACAGACGAGAACAGGCTACGGGGCTACACCTTC.

The rearrangement uses TRBV11-2 and TRBJ1-4; 10 bases are a match to TRBD1. The CDR3 covers 15 residues. Germline values: CDR1 SGHAT, CDR2 FQNNGV. The V segment lost 5 bases and the J segment 8 bases; nucleotides outside the gene matches: 8. In DNA, the CDR3 is TGTGCCAGCAGCCCCCTGGGGACAGGGGCGGAAAAACTGTTTTTT. This codes for CASSPLGTGAEKLFF.

The rearrangement uses TRBV28 and TRBJ2-2; 11 bases are shared with TRBD2. CDR1 MDHEN and CDR2 SYDVKM come from the germline V gene. The CDR3 consists of 15 residues. With 5 bases clipped from V and 5 bases from J, the junction kept 4 bases outside the gene matches. CDR3: CASSPGTSGTGELFF. The CDR3 DNA follows: TGTGCCAGCAGTCCCGGGACTAGCGGAACCGGGGAGCTGTTTTTT.

The V gene is TRBV4-1, the J gene TRBJ2-3; tentative D call: TRBD2 (6 bases). V lost 4 bases to trimming and J lost 13 bases, with 15 bases between them. CDR3 length: 12 amino acids. Germline CDR1 reads MGHRA; CDR2 reads YSYEKL. CDR3 DNA sequence: TGCGCCAGCAGCCTTCGGAGGGCCCGGGAGTATTTT. It yields the protein CASSLRRAREYF.

The gene calls are TRBV21-1 and TRBJ1-2. TRBV21-1 is a documented pseudogene. The CDR3 totals 11 residues. The CDR3 coding sequence is TGTGCCAGCAACAGGGTAAAAGGCTACACCTTC. Its translation: CASNRVKGYTF.

The V call is TRBV10-3, the J call TRBJ2-2; D uncertain. Germline CDR1 and CDR2: ENHRY and SYGVKD. The CDR3 length is 13 residues. Trimming shortened V by 2 bases and J by 6 bases, and 7 bases separated the two germline ends. The CDR3 nucleotides are TGTGCCATCAGTGAGGACCCTGCCGGGGAGCTGTTTTTT. It specifies CAISEDPAGELFF.

This clonotype showed up just a few times. The J gene is TRBJ2-1, the V gene TRBV4-1; no firm D call. CDR1 MGHRA and CDR2 YSYEKL come from the germline V gene. Trimming pared 4 bases from V and 7 bases from J, leaving 11 bases between. The CDR3 is made up of 13 amino acids. The DNA of the CDR3 is TGCGCCAGCAGCCGGCCACTCGAGAATGAGCAGTTCTTC. This translates into CASSRPLENEQFF.

A single count supports this clonotype. The gene calls are TRBV6-4 and TRBJ2-7; 7 nucleotides line up with TRBD2. After removal of 4 bases from V and 10 bases from J, the junction contained 19 bases not matched to a gene. The CDR3 consists of 16 residues. Germline V lookup: CDR1 MRHNA, CDR2 SNTAGT. The DNA for the CDR3 is TGTGCCAGCAGTGCTAATAGCGGGCGTTCCCTATCGCCCCAGTACTTC. Amino acid sequence: CASSANSGRSLSPQYF.

Points on this clonotype: The junction does not match germline at one end; this may be a read error. The chain joins TRBV27 to TRBJ2-3; the D is unclear. Germline V gene sequence: CDR1 MNHEY, CDR2 SMNVEV (reference sequence). CDR3 length equals 14 residues. DNA for the CDR3: TGTGCCGGCAGTCCCCTAGAACGTACAGATACGCAGTATTTT. Translating gives CAGSPLERTDTQYF.

This clonotype was counted a single time. The chain employs TRBV2 and TRBJ2-3; D tentatively fits TRBD1 or TRBD2 (6 bases each). V lost 6 bases and J 2 bases, leaving 21 bases between the germline ends. In germline, CDR1 is SNHLY, CDR2 FYNNEI. The CDR3 contains 17 residues. For the CDR3, the DNA is TGTGCCAGCAGCGAGGGGGGTACTTGGCCGACCACAGATACGCAGTATTTT. This gives the protein CASSEGGTWPTTDTQYF.

Only one count was recorded for this clonotype. V is TRBV5-1 and J is TRBJ1-5; D perhaps matches TRBD1 (6 bases). This CDR3 contains 14 residues. Trimming took 1 base from V and 6 from J, leaving 11 bases between them. The germline V gene encodes CDR1 SGHRS and CDR2 YFSETQ. In nucleotides, the CDR3 is TGCGCCAGCAGCTTGAAACAGGGAAGTCAGCCCCAGCATTTT. Translated, it gives CASSLKQGSQPQHF.

This clonotype was detected only a few times. This chain uses TRBV5-1 with TRBJ2-1; D may be TRBD1 (5 bases). Germline V gives CDR1 SGHRS, CDR2 YFSETQ. The CDR3 is 17 amino acids. Trimming left V 1 base short and J 0 bases short, with 14 bases between. CDR3 bases: TGCGCCAGCAGCTTGCCCCAGAGGACATTCTCCTACAATGAGCAGTTCTTC. This gives the protein CASSLPQRTFSYNEQFF.

The chain carries TRBV12-1 and TRBJ1-4. TRBV12-1 is recorded as a pseudogene. This CDR3 comprises 11 residues. CDR3 loop: CASRPNEKLFF. Here the CDR3 DNA reads TGTGCCAGCAGGCCTAATGAAAAACTGTTTTTT.

V usage is TRBV27 and J usage is TRBJ1-2; no reliable D call. Germline V CDR1 and CDR2: MNHEY, SMNVEV (reference sequence). The CDR3 spans 16 residues. The V gene lost 2 bases and the J gene lost 4 bases, with 17 bases spanning the gap. The CDR3, as DNA: TGTGCCAGCAGTTTAAGGGTGGGCCAACCTTCCTATGGCTACACCTTC. As protein: CASSLRVGQPSYGYTF.

For the CDR3, the DNA is TGTGCCAGCAGTGGCCCTCCAGGATGGGACACTGAAGCTTTCTTT. It translates to CASSGPPGWDTEAFF. This rearrangement joins TRBV6-1 to TRBJ1-1, with no clear D. Germline loops: CDR1 MNHNS, CDR2 SASEGT. This CDR3 spans 15 amino acids. Trimming shortened V by 4 bases and J by 3 bases, and 15 bases separated the two germline ends.

The rearrangement uses TRBV2 and TRBJ2-6; D assignment may be TRBD1 or TRBD2 (5 bases each). Germline V gives CDR1 SNHLY, CDR2 FYNNEI. Trimming took off 4 bases at V and 0 bases at J, with 7 bases between the two ends. This CDR3 spans 15 amino acids. The CDR3 is CASSGDLSGANVLTF. The DNA for the CDR3 is TGTGCCAGCAGTGGGGACCTCTCTGGGGCCAACGTCCTGACTTTC.

This clonotype has a count of ten or more. The chain has TRBV5-1 and TRBJ2-7; maybe TRBD1 (6 bases). V dropped 1 base and J dropped 3 bases, with 8 bases sitting between them. CDR3 length: 13 residues. Germline CDR1 and CDR2: SGHRS and YFSETQ. CDR3 region: CASSLRGIYEQYF. The DNA for the CDR3 is TGCGCCAGCAGCTTGAGGGGGATCTACGAGCAGTACTTC.

This clonotype was counted a single time. This rearrangement joins TRBV2 to TRBJ2-2, with 9 nucleotides matching TRBD2. CDR3 length equals 14 residues. V gave up 6 bases and J gave up 5 bases; unmatched junction bases: 4. The germline V gene has CDR1 SNHLY and CDR2 FYNNEI. The CDR3 loop is CASRISGRTGELFF. DNA for the CDR3: TGTGCCAGCAGGATTAGCGGGAGAACCGGGGAGCTGTTTTTT.

The CDR3 reads CASSLRGAPLHF. The CDR3 nucleotides read TGTGCCAGCAGCTTACGAGGGGCACCCCTCCACTTT. This chain links TRBV7-9 with TRBJ1-6; TRBD1 might be the D (5 bases). With 2 bases removed from V and 11 bases from J, the gap between germline ends came to 7 bases. Germline CDR1 and CDR2: SEHNR and FQNEAQ (reference sequence). The CDR3 covers 12 residues.

This clonotype has more than one count but fewer than ten. V gene TRBV12-3 or TRBV12-4 combines with J gene TRBJ1-2; the match to TRBD1 covers 8 bases. The CDR3 runs to 15 residues. The V and J ends lost 4 bases and 4 bases, in that order; junction bases with no gene match: 8. The chain's CDR3 is CASSSTRTGRYGYTF. Here the CDR3 DNA reads TGTGCCAGCAGTTCGACCAGGACAGGGCGCTATGGCTACACCTTC.